This TCR beta chain was recovered during a study of CD8+ T cells in alopecia areata. Study results and caveats: Relative to normal scalp, lesional scalp, especially alopecia totalis/universalis, showed higher clonality. Scalp specimens additionally yield sequences from normal skin's resident alphabeta T cells.

This clone occurred many times. What it recognizes is unknown. The germline V and J ends were trimmed by 5 bases and 10 bases, with 9 bases remaining between them. Germline CDR1 and CDR2: SGHTA and FQGNSA. CDR3 length: 11 amino acids. Alopecia areata patients provided lesional scalp punch biopsies and peripheral blood, both collected for the study. RNA was isolated and reverse transcribed to cDNA, the sequencing template. TCRdb's table, derived via immunoSEQ multiplex PCR, lists solely in-frame clones and lacks some. The sample has about 190,000 clones, 50% to 60% seen once; the top ten hold about 15%.

This clonotype was sampled from a human donor with alopecia areata. This specimen consisted of CD4+ T cells sorted from blood, obtained at week 0. This rearrangement joins TRBV7-2 to TRBJ2-1; no firm D call. This CDR3 reads CASSHQMEQFF. The CDR3 DNA reads as TGTGCCAGCAGCCATCAGATGGAGCAGTTCTTC.